Sequencing of this TCR beta chain was carried out in a study of cytomegalovirus exposure and HLA in healthy donors. Across the study: Both the roughly 120 validation repertoires and the roughly 620 first-cohort repertoires used the same platform, as reported by a later analysis. Study outcomes and limitations: The tendency of first-cohort TCR clusters to co-occur in the approximately 120 validation repertoires was identified by a subsequent analysis.

A word on this clone: Its antigen is unidentified.

Some clones are missing from TCRdb's copy, which holds only in-frame ones; the method was immunoSEQ multiplex PCR. This sample has about 160,000 clones, with 85% to 90% found just once. Donors were drawn from the 120-subject validation cohort, separate from the 666-subject first cohort. CDR1 is SGHAT, CDR2 FQDESV, per germline (reference sequence). This CDR3 is 14 amino acids long. V lost 2 bases and J 3 bases, leaving 10 bases between the germline ends. The TCR originated in a woman in her thirties in good health and CMV-seronegative. Sequenced material: PBMCs. This chain links TRBV11-1 with TRBJ1-2, with D tentatively TRBD1 (5 bases). Here the CDR3 DNA reads TGTGCCAGCAGCTTACAGGGCGACGACTATGGCTACACCTTC. Residues: CASSLQGDDYGYTF.